Each of the 17 T cell receptor beta chains below was sequenced from the same sample in a study of response to subunit inactivated influenza vaccine. TCRdb passed the RT-PCR reads through MiXCR, listing each CDR3 protein once. The sample yields about 650,000 distinct CDR3 sequences, approximately 14% seen once. This sample comprised PBMCs from blood, obtained 12 days after vaccination. Every receptor here comes from a man aged 45-65 years who received an inactivated influenza vaccine.

This clonotype has only a few counts. This chain links TRBV7-2 with TRBJ2-3; D call uncertain. Trimming stripped 6 bases from V and 1 base from J, with 11 bases between. The CDR3 length is 14 residues. Germline V lookup: CDR1 SGHTA, CDR2 FQGNSA. CDR3 in amino acids: CASSGVAGTDTQYF. In DNA, the CDR3 is TGTGCCAGCAGTGGGGTAGCTGGCACAGATACGCAGTATTTT.

This chain connects TRBV27 to TRBJ1-2; D not resolved. Between the trimmed V and J ends, which lost 3 bases and 6 bases, there was a span of 11 bases. Germline values: CDR1 MNHEY, CDR2 SMNVEV (reference sequence). CDR3 size: 13 residues. The CDR3 reads CASSFPRGHGYTF. DNA for the CDR3: TGTGCCAGCAGTTTCCCCCGGGGTCATGGCTACACCTTC.

In its sample, this clonotype was seen a few times. This sequence joins TRBV7-2 and TRBJ2-3; D is unclear. With 5 bases removed from V and 5 bases from J, the gap between germline ends came to 14 bases. From germline, CDR1 is SGHTA and CDR2 FQGNSA. The CDR3 sequence is 14 residues long. The CDR3 nucleotides read TGTGCCAGCAGCCCAGCTACCACGGGAGATACGCAGTATTTT. It encodes CASSPATTGDTQYF.

This clonotype was counted only a few times. The V call is TRBV29-1, the J call TRBJ2-1; 11 positions match TRBD2. CDR1 is SQVTM, CDR2 ANQGSEA, per germline. Trimming at V came to 7 bases and at J to 3 bases, leaving 2 bases not matched to a gene. This CDR3 has 13 residues. CDR3 in DNA: TGCAGCGCTGGGACTAGCGGCTACAATGAGCAGTTCTTC. Its protein is CSAGTSGYNEQFF.

This clonotype was detected many times. For the CDR3, the DNA is TGTGCCAGCACCCTGGCCAGGGAGGACACCGGGGAGCTGTTTTTT. This sequence encodes CASTLAREDTGELFF. V and J are TRBV7-2 and TRBJ2-2, with D tentatively TRBD2 (6 bases). The CDR3 totals 15 residues. Between the trimmed V and J ends, which lost 7 bases and 3 bases, there was a span of 15 bases. CDR1 and CDR2 (germline): SGHTA, FQGNSA.

Details on this clonotype: A read error may be the cause here, since a much bigger clone is one base away. The chain couples TRBV5-1 to TRBJ2-1; D possibly corresponds to TRBD1 (5 bases). The CDR3 spans 14 residues. Germline V gives CDR1 SGHRS, CDR2 YFSETQ. The CDR3 region has the DNA TGCGCCGGCAGAACAGGTGGGCCCTACAATGAGCAGTTCTTC. Protein sequence: CAGRTGGPYNEQFF.

There are a few counts of this clonotype. J is TRBJ2-7 and V is TRBV4-3, with 9 positions matching TRBD2. Trimming cost V 0 bases and J 4 bases; bases outside gene matches: 10. This CDR3 has 17 residues. The germline V gene has CDR1 LGHNA and CDR2 YSLEER. CDR3 coding DNA: TGCGCCAGCAGCCAAGATCTAGGTAGCGGGAGCACTTACGAGCAGTACTTC. Its translation: CASSQDLGSGSTYEQYF.

This clonotype was counted a few times. This chain uses TRBV7-9 with TRBJ2-1, with D possibly being TRBD2 (6 bases). The CDR3 loop spans 15 amino acids. V gave up 8 bases and J gave up 6 bases, with 20 bases separating them. CDR1 is SEHNR, CDR2 FQNEAQ, per germline (reference sequence). CDR3 sequence: CASPLGGNPLNEQFF. CDR3 bases: TGTGCCAGCCCCCTCGGGGGAAATCCCCTCAATGAGCAGTTCTTC.

V is TRBV12-3 or TRBV12-4 and J is TRBJ1-1; the D gene is possibly TRBD1 (5 bases). The CDR3 covers 14 residues. Trimming cost V 6 bases and J 0 bases, with 11 bases left between them. CDR3 sequence: CASRTTAMNTEAFF. CDR3 nucleotide sequence: TGTGCCAGCAGGACGACAGCCATGAACACTGAAGCTTTCTTT.

Ten or more counts support this clonotype. The J gene is TRBJ2-1, the V gene TRBV5-1; D may be TRBD1 (5 bases). The CDR3 covers 14 residues. Germline loops: CDR1 SGHRS, CDR2 YFSETQ. Trimming took off 5 bases at V and 6 bases at J, with 15 bases between the two ends. CDR3 nucleotides: TGCGCCAGCAGAGAGCGACAGCGAACCAATGAGCAGTTCTTC. Its protein product is CASRERQRTNEQFF.

This clonotype came up many times. The V and J genes are TRBV4-2 and TRBJ2-7, with no clear D. Trimming shortened V by 0 bases and J by 4 bases, and 7 bases separated the two germline ends. This CDR3 is 13 amino acids long. CDR1 is LGHNA and CDR2 is YNFKEQ in the germline V gene. The CDR3 DNA reads as TGTGCCAGCAGCCAAGATCTCGGATACGAGCAGTACTTC. This sequence encodes CASSQDLGYEQYF.

This clonotype appeared many times. The genes are TRBV6-1 and TRBJ1-2; 8 bases match TRBD1. The germline V gene encodes CDR1 MNHNS and CDR2 SASEGT. The junction had 8 bases not matched to a gene; V was cut back by 6 bases and J by 5 bases. The CDR3 runs 14 residues. CDR3 coding DNA: TGTGCCAGCAGCCGCGGACAGGGAACATATGGCTACACCTTC. It codes for CASSRGQGTYGYTF.

CDR3 residues: CSTTFRGNEQYF. CDR3 bases: TGCAGTACTACCTTTAGGGGTAACGAGCAGTACTTC. This chain connects TRBV20-1 to TRBJ2-7; perhaps TRBD1 as D (5 bases). The CDR3 spans 12 residues. Trimming shortened V by 8 bases and J by 5 bases, and 16 bases separated the two germline ends. Germline values: CDR1 DFQATT, CDR2 SNEGSKA (reference sequence).

V is TRBV20-1 and J is TRBJ2-4; tentatively, D is TRBD2 (7 bases). Germline CDR1 and CDR2: DFQATT and SNEGSKA (reference sequence). This CDR3 has 16 residues. Trimming cost V 1 base and J 1 base, with 14 bases left between them. In nucleotides, the CDR3 is TGCAGTGCTAGAGGGGCGGGGGCTCTGGCCAAAAACATTCAGTACTTC. Its protein is CSARGAGALAKNIQYF.

Note on this clonotype: One junction end does not reproduce the germline sequence, and a read error may be involved. V and J are TRBV20-1 and TRBJ2-7; D remains ambiguous. CDR1 and CDR2 (germline): DFQATT, SNEGSKA (reference sequence). This CDR3 spans 8 amino acids. CDR3 nucleotide sequence: TGCAGTGCTACGGGTCTCCACTTC. Translated: CSATGLHF.

This clonotype came up many times. V usage is TRBV20-1 and J usage is TRBJ1-2, with D hard to call. The CDR3 is 14 residues long. Trimming pared 1 base from V and 0 bases from J, leaving 9 bases between. Germline V CDR1 and CDR2: DFQATT, SNEGSKA (reference sequence). The CDR3 here is CSARVVSANYGYTF. The DNA for the CDR3 is TGCAGTGCTAGAGTTGTCAGCGCTAACTATGGCTACACCTTC.

The chain couples TRBV4-3 to TRBJ2-6; D remains unclear. The V gene's germline CDR1 is LGHNA and CDR2 YSLEER. The CDR3 loop spans 16 amino acids. Trimming cost V 1 base and J 2 bases, with 9 bases left between them. The CDR3 coding sequence is TGCGCCAGCAGCCAAGTTGCTGGGGCTGGGGCCAACGTCCTGACTTTC. It is translated as CASSQVAGAGANVLTF.